This is a list of T cell receptor beta chains from one sample in a study of pediatric ulcerative colitis. TCRdb's table, derived via immunoSEQ multiplex PCR, lists solely in-frame clones and lacks some. The table includes 35,000 or so clones, around 78% detected once. The specimen sequenced was gut tissue. Receptors originate from a boy aged 10-17 years with moderate ulcerative colitis. Each CDR3 is given with its conserved first and last residue.

j_call | cdr3_length | v_call | cdr3_aa
TRBJ1-5 | 17 | TRBV15 | CATSRGTGGGSNQPQHF
TRBJ2-1 | 16 | TRBV12-1 | CASSRGDWREYNEQFF
TRBJ2-1 | 14 | TRBV5-1 | CASGAQSSYNEQFF
TRBJ2-1 | 11 | TRBV2 | CASRQDNEQFF
TRBJ2-7 | 15 | TRBV6-1 | CASTGTLVEAYEQYF
TRBJ2-7 | 17 | TRBV7-8 | CASSLESPTRFRDEQYF
TRBJ1-5 | 14 | TRBV19 | CASSMPQNNQPQHF
TRBJ1-5 | 15 | TRBV7-9 | CASSPVFGSNQPQHF
TRBJ2-7 | 13 | TRBV16 | CASSQDRDYEQYF
TRBJ1-4 | 15 | TRBV30 | CAWSALGATNEKLFF
TRBJ2-3 | 17 | TRBV4-2 | CASSQVLGAGGTDTQYF
TRBJ1-2 | 12 | TRBV6-5 | CASSTGGYGYTF
TRBJ2-1 | 15 | TRBV9 | CASSANGQEYNEQFF
TRBJ2-3 | 14 | TRBV4-3 | CASSHGQGSDTQYF
TRBJ2-2 | 18 | TRBV4-1 | CASSQGAVLAGVSGELFF
TRBJ2-3 | 16 | TRBV28 | CASSWTSGGSADTQYF
TRBJ2-7 | 15 | TRBV4-2 | CASSQGLAGFYEQYF
TRBJ1-5 | 14 | TRBV28 | CASSSDPFNQPQHF
TRBJ2-1 | 14 | TRBV7-8 | CASSPGEGANEQFF
TRBJ1-5 | 14 | TRBV19 | CASKQGTWDQPQHF
TRBJ2-7 | 15 | TRBV19 | CASSIVPGQIYEQYF
TRBJ2-1 | 15 | TRBV2 | CASETLAARYNEQFF
TRBJ2-3 | 14 | TRBV7-2 | CASSPDPGGDTQYF
TRBJ2-7 | 12 | TRBV5-1 | CASSSDWYEQYF
TRBJ2-1 | 15 | TRBV10-3 | CAISESEAGRHEQFF
TRBJ2-7 | 14 | TRBV19 | CASSVDDGPFEQYF
TRBJ1-1 | 15 | TRBV19 | CASSPGQPKNTEAFF
TRBJ1-5 | 12 | TRBV29-1 | CSVGDVYQPQHF
TRBJ1-5 | 16 | TRBV10-2 | CASSGGQIYSNQPQHF
TRBJ1-4 | 15 | TRBV7-9 | CASSLTGWANEKLFF
TRBJ1-5 | 16 | TRBV28 | CASSLTRAEGDQPQHF
TRBJ2-3 | 18 | TRBV5-6 | CASSLDQPTGFIADTQYF
TRBJ2-5 | 13 | TRBV7-6 | CASSLAQGETQYF
TRBJ2-4 | 15 | TRBV6-5 | CASSYSSLAKNIQYF
TRBJ2-1 | 17 | TRBV4-3 | CASSQGAVTSGYNEQFF
TRBJ2-5 | 15 | TRBV10-3 | CAISENRVAEETQYF
TRBJ1-6 | 14 | TRBV7-2 | CASSPRQGQSPLHF
TRBJ2-7 | 16 | TRBV4-1 | CASSRGLADSSYEQYF
TRBJ2-5 | 19 | TRBV12-1 | CASSFRSSGGCWPVETQYF
TRBJ2-5 | 13 | TRBV9 | CASSRDFQETQYF
TRBJ2-3 | 12 | TRBV29-1 | CSSGGDADTQYF
TRBJ2-3 | 11 | TRBV29-1 | CSVDHTDTQYF
TRBJ1-2 | 14 | TRBV27 | CASSSREGIGGYTF
TRBJ2-3 | 15 | TRBV30 | CAWRAPGESTDTQYF
TRBJ2-1 | 14 | TRBV27 | CASSLGDSYNEQFF
TRBJ1-4 | 13 | TRBV7-8 | CASSQGLYEKLFF
TRBJ2-3 | 16 | TRBV2 | CASQAPGQGATDTQYF
TRBJ2-7 | 11 | TRBV6-5 | CASSEPYEQYF